Presented here are 31 T cell receptor beta chains from one specimen sequenced in a study of shared clonotypes between healthy human individuals. Data came from immunoSEQ multiplex PCR; TCRdb stores just in-frame clones and leaves some out. The sample records about 460,000 clones, 60% to 80% being singletons. The sample was PBMCs. Every receptor here comes from a woman in her thirties or forties in good health. Some clones in this sample may be carry-over from other donors' samples.

J is TRBJ1-4 and V is TRBV6-1; no clear D gene. The germline V and J ends were trimmed by 6 bases and 8 bases, with 16 bases remaining between them. Germline loops: CDR1 MNHNS, CDR2 SASEGT. This CDR3 comprises 14 residues. DNA of the CDR3: TGTGCCAGCAGCCACGATAACTCGGGGGAAAAACTGTTTTTT. Protein sequence: CASSHDNSGEKLFF.

V usage is TRBV6-6 and J usage is TRBJ1-1, with 7 bases aligning to TRBD1. The CDR3 runs to 13 residues. V lost 6 bases to trimming and J lost 4 bases; unmatched junction nucleotides: 5. Germline V gives CDR1 MNHNY, CDR2 SVGAGI (reference sequence). CDR3 in amino acids: CASSRGVSTEAFF. DNA of the CDR3: TGTGCCAGCAGCAGGGGGGTGAGCACTGAAGCTTTCTTT.

To note about this clone: A read error is likely here: a far larger clone is one base away. The conserved phenylalanine or tryptophan normally closing the CDR3 is absent here, so this likely arose from a read error. CDR3 region: CASSQDLGFGYTS. For the CDR3, the DNA is TGTGCCAGCAGCCAAGACTTGGGGTTTGGCTACACCTCC. The chain links TRBV14 to TRBJ1-2; D gene ambiguous. Trimming removed 0 bases at V and 7 bases at J, with 9 bases between. The CDR3 sequence is 13 residues long. Germline values: CDR1 SGHDN, CDR2 FVKESK.

The chain combines TRBV30 with TRBJ1-4; TRBD1 matches 7 bases. The CDR3 extends over 15 amino acids. V shed 3 bases and J 3 bases; nucleotides not matched to a gene: 7. The V gene's germline CDR1 is GTSNPN and CDR2 SVGIG (reference sequence). Here the CDR3 reads CAWRKNRGSNEKLFF. The CDR3 DNA reads TGTGCCTGGAGGAAAAACAGGGGTTCTAATGAAAAACTGTTTTTT. Combining the CDR3 with reference TRBV30 and TRBJ1-4 gives the whole variable domain SQTIHQWPATLVQPVGSPLSLECTVEGTSNPNLYWYRQAAGRGLQLLFYSVGIGQISSEVPQNLSASRPQDRQFILSSKKLLLSDSGFYLCAWRKNRGSNEKLFFGSGTQLSVL.

This chain connects TRBV11-2 to TRBJ2-1, with D possibly called TRBD1 or TRBD2 (6 bases each). Germline-derived CDR1 and CDR2 are SGHAT and FQNNGV. V shed 3 bases and J shed 5 bases, with 23 bases lying between them. This CDR3 is 18 amino acids long. The CDR3: CASSLAHMRGAFNNEQFF. CDR3 DNA sequence: TGTGCCAGCAGCTTGGCGCACATGAGGGGGGCCTTTAACAATGAGCAGTTCTTC. The full variable domain, rest sourced from reference TRBV11-2 and TRBJ2-1, is EAGVAQSPRYKIIEKRQSVAFWCNPISGHATLYWYQQILGQGPKLLIQFQNNGVVDDSQLPKDRFSAERLKGVDSTLKIQPAKLEDSAVYLCASSLAHMRGAFNNEQFFGPGTRLTVL.

The rearrangement links TRBV7-9 to TRBJ1-5, with D hard to call. Germline V gives CDR1 SEHNR, CDR2 FQNEAQ (reference sequence). This CDR3 region has 14 residues. V dropped 6 bases and J dropped 6 bases, with 15 bases sitting between them. This CDR3 reads CASSLAGAPQPQHF. In DNA form, the CDR3 reads TGTGCCAGCAGTCTAGCAGGCGCTCCTCAGCCCCAGCATTTT.

V usage is TRBV7-2 and J usage is TRBJ1-1, with no clear D. The V end was cut by 6 bases, the J end by 1 base, with 15 bases between. CDR3 length equals 15 residues. Per the germline V gene, CDR1 is SGHTA and CDR2 is FQGNSA. The CDR3 spells CASSPMRVKNTEAFF. CDR3 DNA: TGTGCCAGCAGTCCTATGAGGGTAAAGAACACTGAAGCTTTCTTT.

The table lists this clone with a few counts. The chain is built from TRBV11-2 and TRBJ2-1; D uncertain. V gave up 5 bases and J gave up 3 bases, with 11 bases separating them. CDR3 size: 14 residues. Germline lookup yields CDR1 SGHAT and CDR2 FQNNGV. The CDR3 spells CASSLAISYNEQFF. The CDR3 DNA follows: TGTGCCAGCAGCCTCGCGATCAGCTACAATGAGCAGTTCTTC. The full variable domain, rest sourced from reference TRBV11-2 and TRBJ2-1, is EAGVAQSPRYKIIEKRQSVAFWCNPISGHATLYWYQQILGQGPKLLIQFQNNGVVDDSQLPKDRFSAERLKGVDSTLKIQPAKLEDSAVYLCASSLAISYNEQFFGPGTRLTVL.

This chain uses TRBV19 with TRBJ2-3, with D maybe TRBD2 (5 bases). Trimming removed 5 bases from V and 0 bases from J, with 12 bases in between. CDR1 is LNHDA and CDR2 is SQIVND in the germline V gene (reference sequence). The CDR3 contains 15 residues. The CDR3 protein is CASSPNGISTDTQYF. The CDR3 nucleotides read TGTGCCAGTAGTCCAAACGGGATTAGCACAGATACGCAGTATTTT.

With respect to this clone: A read error is likely here: a far larger clone is one base away. The rearrangement joins TRBV27 to TRBJ2-1; D ambiguous. Germline CDR1 and CDR2: MNHEY and SMNVEV (reference sequence). Trimming took off 2 bases at V and 9 bases at J, with 14 bases between the two ends. CDR3 length: 14 residues. The chain's CDR3 is CASSLTAYSGEQFF. In nucleotides, the CDR3 is TGTGCCAGCAGTTTAACGGCCTACAGTGGTGAGCAGTTCTTC.

The V gene is TRBV5-6, the J gene TRBJ1-2, with unresolved D. The ends were cut back, 0 bases at V and 1 base at J, with 10 bases in the middle. The CDR3 spans 15 residues. Germline V lookup: CDR1 SGHDT, CDR2 YYEEEE. The CDR3 DNA follows: TGTGCCAGCAGCTTGGTGGATTTGGTTAACTATGGCTACACCTTC. The encoded protein is CASSLVDLVNYGYTF.

This clone was picked up many times. The V gene is TRBV6-1, the J gene TRBJ1-1; D not resolved. Per germline, CDR1 MNHNS and CDR2 SASEGT. The CDR3 runs 13 residues. Trimming pared 1 base from V and 3 bases from J, leaving 6 bases between. The CDR3 sequence is CASSEEAHTEAFF. In DNA, the CDR3 is TGTGCCAGCAGTGAAGAGGCCCACACTGAAGCTTTCTTT.

As concerns this clone: A read error is likely here: a far larger clone is one base away. This CDR3 is also generated by other DNA sequences in the sample. The V call is TRBV30, the J call TRBJ2-7; D uncertain. V dropped 7 bases and J dropped 2 bases, with 21 bases sitting between them. Germline V gene sequence: CDR1 GTSNPN, CDR2 SVGIG (reference sequence). The CDR3 is 15 residues long. As DNA, the CDR3 is TGTGCCTTGGCCTTGGACCAGATAGTGGCCTACGAGCAGTACTTC. The encoded protein is CALALDQIVAYEQYF. Combining the CDR3 with reference TRBV30 and TRBJ2-7 gives the whole variable domain SQTIHQWPATLVQPVGSPLSLECTVEGTSNPNLYWYRQAAGRGLQLLFYSVGIGQISSEVPQNLSASRPQDRQFILSSKKLLLSDSGFYLCALALDQIVAYEQYFGPGTRLTVT.

The chain combines TRBV19 with TRBJ1-2; D is unclear. V lost 0 bases, J lost 1 base, and 6 bases lay in between. Germline V gene data show CDR1 as LNHDA and CDR2 as SQIVND (reference sequence). The CDR3 is 14 residues long. CDR3 sequence reads: CASSIEPGNYGYTF. Here the CDR3 DNA reads TGTGCCAGTAGTATAGAGCCGGGTAACTATGGCTACACCTTC.

The gene calls are TRBV7-6 and TRBJ2-1; TRBD2 matches 13 bases. V lost 5 bases and J lost 0; bases outside the gene matches: 13. Per the germline V gene, CDR1 is SGHVS and CDR2 is FNYEAQ. This CDR3 contains 20 residues. The CDR3 bases are TGTGCCAGCAGCCCCCCCCGGACTAGCGGGAGTTCAAGCTCCTACAATGAGCAGTTCTTC. The encoded protein is CASSPPRTSGSSSSYNEQFF.

This chain links TRBV18 with TRBJ1-4, with TRBD1 identical over 10 bases. This CDR3 comprises 15 residues. J was trimmed by 8 bases and V by 4 bases; bases with no gene match: 7. CDR1 is KGHSH and CDR2 is LQKENI in the germline V gene. This CDR3 is CASSLSGTGEEKLFF. Here the CDR3 DNA reads TGTGCCAGCTCACTCTCTGGGACAGGGGAAGAAAAACTGTTTTTT.

CDR3 nucleotides: TGTGCCAGCAGTTCTGACAGGGGATGGAGTGAGCAGTTCTTC. It is translated as CASSSDRGWSEQFF. The J gene is TRBJ2-1, the V gene TRBV27; 8 bases align to TRBD1. Germline V gene lookup returns CDR1 MNHEY and CDR2 SMNVEV (reference sequence). The CDR3 contains 14 residues. Trimming removed 4 bases from V and 9 bases from J; junction bases left unmatched: 8.

With respect to this clone: This likely stems from a read error, as it lies one base from a far larger clone. CDR3 in amino acids: CASGVRQAWAGANVLTF. The CDR3 nucleotides read TGTGCCAGCGGCGTCCGTCAGGCATGGGCTGGGGCCAACGTCCTGACTTTC. This chain connects TRBV7-9 to TRBJ2-6; no definite D call. CDR1 is SEHNR, CDR2 FQNEAQ, per germline (reference sequence). The V and J ends lost 8 bases and 2 bases respectively, with 19 bases between them. The length of the CDR3 is 17 residues.

The rearrangement joins TRBV11-2 to TRBJ2-5; 14 bases map to TRBD2. CDR1 is SGHAT, CDR2 FQNNGV, per germline. The J segment lost 0 bases and the V segment lost 4 bases, leaving 7 bases of the junction unmatched. The CDR3 spans 18 residues. CDR3 in DNA: TGTGCCAGCAGCTCCGGGACTAGCGGGAGATCCTACCAAGAGACCCAGTACTTC. As protein: CASSSGTSGRSYQETQYF.

CDR3 residues: CASTQGTANYGYTF. The CDR3 DNA reads as TGTGCCAGCACTCAGGGGACAGCTAACTATGGCTACACCTTC. The chain joins TRBV6-5 to TRBJ1-2; 7 bases map to TRBD1. Germline lookup yields CDR1 MNHEY and CDR2 SVGAGI. V lost 7 bases, J lost 0 bases, and 5 bases stayed unmatched. The CDR3 is 14 residues long.

This clone was found once. V is TRBV7-9 and J is TRBJ2-2; TRBD2 is a possible D gene (5 bases). This CDR3 has 15 amino acids. CDR1 is SEHNR, CDR2 FQNEAQ, per germline (reference sequence). V was clipped by 1 base and J by 3 bases, with 9 bases between them. The CDR3 bases are TGTGCCAGCAGCTTAGGGGTCGGGGACACCGGGGAGCTGTTTTTT. Protein: CASSLGVGDTGELFF.

Turning to this clone: A much larger clone sits a single nucleotide away, making a read error possible. The same CDR3 arises from other DNA sequences in this sample as well. This chain connects TRBV28 to TRBJ2-3; no reliable D call. CDR1 is MDHEN, CDR2 SYDVKM, per germline. Trimming removed 4 bases from V and 2 bases from J, with 4 bases in between. The CDR3 runs 12 residues. CDR3 nucleotide sequence: TGTGCCAGCAGTTCTCCCACAGATACGCAGTATTTT. Translated, it gives CASSSPTDTQYF. Full variable domain (remainder filled in from reference TRBV28 and TRBJ2-3): DVKVTQSSRYLVKRTGEKVFLECVQDMDHENMFWYRQDPGLGLRLIYFSYDVKMKEKGDIPEGYSVSREKKERFSLILESASTNQTSMYLCASSSPTDTQYFGPGTRLTVL.

About this clone: This sample includes further DNA sequences coding for the same CDR3. The chain uses TRBV5-1 and TRBJ1-4, with D possibly being TRBD1 (6 bases). The CDR3 contains 16 residues. The germline V and J ends were trimmed by 0 bases and 0 bases, with 9 bases remaining between them. Germline loops: CDR1 SGHRS, CDR2 YFSETQ. CDR3 sequence reads: CASSLGGQATNEKLFF. CDR3 DNA: TGCGCCAGCAGCTTGGGGGGGCAGGCAACTAATGAAAAACTGTTTTTT.

Of note for this clone: With a far larger clone one base away, a read error is the likely cause. This is likely a read error, given that the CDR3 carries no conserved phenylalanine or tryptophan at its end. The CDR3 protein is CASSLLGAGGGYEQYL. The CDR3 DNA reads as TGTGCCAGCAGCCTGCTTGGTGCGGGAGGAGGGTACGAGCAGTACCTC. The V gene is TRBV13, the J gene TRBJ2-7, with 8 bases lining up with TRBD2. Germline assignment: CDR1 PRHDT and CDR2 FYEKMQ (reference sequence). CDR3 length equals 16 residues. V trimming: 5 bases; J trimming: 4 bases; junction bases outside the gene matches: 13.

The chain recombines TRBV10-2 with TRBJ1-2; the D is unclear. CDR3 length: 13 residues. The germline V gene encodes CDR1 WSHSY and CDR2 SAAADI. Trimming cost V 5 bases and J 4 bases, with 11 bases left between them. This chain's CDR3 is CASSPERVYGYTF. DNA of the CDR3: TGCGCCAGCAGTCCAGAGAGGGTCTATGGCTACACCTTC.

The chain carries TRBV7-2 and TRBJ1-4; D may be TRBD1 (6 bases). The CDR3 contains 15 residues. Trimming took off 6 bases at V and 3 bases at J, with 14 bases between the two ends. In germline, CDR1 is SGHTA, CDR2 FQGNSA. The DNA of the CDR3 is TGTGCCAGCAGTCGGACAGTGGGGGCTAATGAAAAACTGTTTTTT. It codes for CASSRTVGANEKLFF.

Details on this clone: Other DNA sequences within the sample encode an identical CDR3. DNA of the CDR3: TGTGCCAGCAGCTTAGGACAGACCGGAAACACCATATATTTT. Protein product: CASSLGQTGNTIYF. The chain recombines TRBV7-2 with TRBJ1-3; D may be TRBD1 (5 bases). Germline values: CDR1 SGHTA, CDR2 FQGNSA. The CDR3 covers 14 residues. V was pared by 1 base and J by 4 bases, with 8 bases between.

The chain combines TRBV18 with TRBJ2-7, with 8 positions matching TRBD1. V lost 4 bases to trimming and J lost 1 base; unmatched junction nucleotides: 0. Germline CDR1 reads KGHSH; CDR2 reads LQKENI. The CDR3 has 13 residues. Here the CDR3 reads CASSRTGSYEQYF. The CDR3 DNA follows: TGTGCCAGCTCACGGACAGGGTCCTACGAGCAGTACTTC.

The chain is built from TRBV27 and TRBJ1-2; a weak D match, TRBD1 (6 bases). The CDR3 consists of 15 residues. Germline V CDR1 and CDR2: MNHEY, SMNVEV (reference sequence). V was clipped by 4 bases and J by 4 bases, with 16 bases between them. The CDR3 loop reads CASSSIRGTTYGYTF. The CDR3 DNA follows: TGTGCCAGCAGTTCGATCAGGGGTACTACCTATGGCTACACCTTC.

V gene TRBV7-8 combines with J gene TRBJ1-1; 11 nucleotides align to TRBD1. This CDR3 contains 16 residues. V lost 1 base, J lost 7 bases, and 8 bases stayed unmatched. CDR1 and CDR2 from the germline V gene are SGHVS and FQNEAQ. The CDR3 sequence is CASSLGDRGGLGEAFF. Written as DNA, the CDR3 is TGTGCCAGCAGCTTAGGGGACAGGGGGGGATTGGGTGAAGCTTTCTTT.

The chain is built from TRBV21-1 and TRBJ2-1; the table's D call of TRBD1 was not tested on the DNA. TRBV21-1 is a pseudogene locus. The CDR3 has 17 residues. For the CDR3, the DNA is TGTGCCAGCAGCAAAGGAAGGGGACAGGGGCATTACAATGAGCAGTTCTTC. Its translation: CASSKGRGQGHYNEQFF.